This T cell receptor (beta chain) was profiled in a study of blood T cell repertoires in COVID-19. Overall study: Both acute and convalescent COVID-19 samples were obtained from the United States, Italy and Spain. Sources were T cells, B-cell-depleted T cells, or PBMCs; the material itself was cDNA or gDNA.

In the original processing: Amplification with reference gene primers provided the estimates of nucleated cell counts. Clones were read by immunoSEQ multiplex PCR, and TCRdb kept only the in-frame ones, dropping some. Clone size and the V and J calls come from that table; the DNA yielded D and trimming. The data contain about 150,000 clones, 70% to 90% of them singletons. CDR3 length: 13 residues. Germline CDR1 and CDR2: KGHDR and SFDVKD. The junction had 11 bases not matched to a gene; V was cut back by 12 bases and J by 6 bases. This TCR was sampled from a woman in her 70s with acute or convalescent COVID-19. This chain connects TRBV24-1 to TRBJ1-2; 8 bases map to TRBD1. The specimen was peripheral blood. This CDR3 is CAHDRGSRNGYTF. The CDR3 region has the DNA TGTGCCCACGACAGGGGATCAAGAAATGGCTACACCTTC.